These T cell receptor beta chains were read from a single sample in a study of long-term antiretroviral therapy in people with HIV. Assay used: immunoSEQ multiplex PCR; TCRdb lists only in-frame clones, some missing. This table has approximately 36,000 clones, around 80% appearing once. Sample: unsorted PBMCs, taken 0.6 years after starting antiretroviral therapy. Receptors were obtained from a man younger than 30 with HIV. The CDR3 runs from the conserved cysteine through the conserved F or W. A D gene is named only where the DNA matches it firmly. Some rows have no size entry. The others give once, few or many, or a class for an expanded clone.

J gene: TRBJ2-3
V gene: TRBV7-6
clone size: NA
D gene: NA
CDR3 DNA: TGTGCCAGCAGCTTTAGGGGCACAGATACGCAGTATTTT
CDR3 protein: CASSFRGTDTQYF

J gene: TRBJ2-7
V gene: TRBV4-1
clone size: NA
D gene: TRBD1
CDR3 DNA: TGCGCCAGCAGCCCCGGGACAGGGGACGAGCAGTACTTC
CDR3 protein: CASSPGTGDEQYF

J gene: TRBJ2-3
V gene: TRBV5-6
clone size: NA
D gene: TRBD2
CDR3 DNA: TGTGCCAGCAGCTTGTGGGCGGGAGGGAGCATAGATACGCAGTATTTT
CDR3 protein: CASSLWAGGSIDTQYF

J gene: TRBJ1-3
V gene: TRBV6-6
clone size: NA
D gene: NA
CDR3 DNA: TGTGCCAGCAGTTTAGGGGACTCTGGAAACACCATATATTTT
CDR3 protein: CASSLGDSGNTIYF

J gene: TRBJ1-3
V gene: TRBV9
clone size: NA
D gene: NA
CDR3 DNA: TGTGCCAGCAGCGTAGCGGGTCAATCAGGAAACACCATATATTTT
CDR3 protein: CASSVAGQSGNTIYF

J gene: TRBJ1-3
V gene: TRBV28
clone size: NA
D gene: NA
CDR3 DNA: TGTGCCAGCAGTTCACAGGGCTCTGGAAACACCATATATTTT
CDR3 protein: CASSSQGSGNTIYF

J gene: TRBJ2-3
V gene: TRBV4-3
clone size: NA
D gene: NA
CDR3 DNA: TGCGCCAGCAGCCAAGATTTCCGCACAGATACGCAGTATTTT
CDR3 protein: CASSQDFRTDTQYF

J gene: TRBJ1-1
V gene: TRBV18
clone size: once
D gene: NA
CDR3 DNA: TGTGCCAGCTCACCACTAGATGGGGGCGCTTTCTTT
CDR3 protein: CASSPLDGGAFF

J gene: TRBJ1-2
V gene: TRBV6-5
clone size: NA
D gene: NA
CDR3 DNA: TGTGCCAGCAGTTACAGTTCTAACTATGGCTACACCTTC
CDR3 protein: CASSYSSNYGYTF

J gene: TRBJ2-7
V gene: TRBV27
clone size: large
D gene: NA
CDR3 DNA: TGTGCCAGCAGTCCGACCAGCGCGGGCGAGCAGTACTTC
CDR3 protein: CASSPTSAGEQYF

J gene: TRBJ2-1
V gene: TRBV19
clone size: NA
D gene: TRBD2
CDR3 DNA: TGTGCCAGTAGTCTAGGTAGCGGGACTTACAATGAGCAGTTCTTC
CDR3 protein: CASSLGSGTYNEQFF

J gene: TRBJ2-7
V gene: TRBV5-6
clone size: NA
D gene: NA
CDR3 DNA: TGTGCCAGCAGCACCGGGACGAGCTCCTACGAGCAGTACTTC
CDR3 protein: CASSTGTSSYEQYF

J gene: TRBJ2-5
V gene: TRBV7-8
clone size: NA
D gene: NA
CDR3 DNA: TGTGCCAGCAGCTTAGGGGTTACAGGGTCAGAGACCCAGTACTTC
CDR3 protein: CASSLGVTGSETQYF

J gene: TRBJ2-3
V gene: TRBV15
clone size: NA
D gene: NA
CDR3 DNA: TGTGCCACCAGCAGTGCGAACATAGAGCCAGATACGCAGTATTTT
CDR3 protein: CATSSANIEPDTQYF

J gene: TRBJ2-1
V gene: TRBV6-5
clone size: NA
D gene: NA
CDR3 DNA: TGTGCCAGCACCCCCGGGACTCCCTCTTACAATGAGCAGTTCTTC
CDR3 protein: CASTPGTPSYNEQFF

J gene: TRBJ2-7
V gene: TRBV2
clone size: NA
D gene: NA
CDR3 DNA: TGTGCCAGCGTCGCCAATCGGGAGGAGCAGTACTTC
CDR3 protein: CASVANREEQYF

J gene: TRBJ2-7
V gene: TRBV5-4
clone size: once
D gene: NA
CDR3 DNA: TGTGCCAGCAGCCCTATGGTCGGGCACGAGCAGTACTTC
CDR3 protein: CASSPMVGHEQYF

J gene: TRBJ2-3
V gene: TRBV28
clone size: NA
D gene: NA
CDR3 DNA: TGTGCCAGCAGCCCTACAGGGACTGGGATAGTCACGGGTACGCAGTATTTT
CDR3 protein: CASSPTGTGIVTGTQYF

J gene: TRBJ1-5
V gene: TRBV28
clone size: NA
D gene: TRBD1
CDR3 DNA: TGTGCCAGCAGCCCCGGGGGACAGGGGGCATCTCAGCCCCAGCATTTT
CDR3 protein: CASSPGGQGASQPQHF

J gene: TRBJ2-1
V gene: TRBV29-1
clone size: once
D gene: TRBD2
CDR3 DNA: TGCAGCGTCCGAGGGCGGGAGGCCTACAATGAGCAGTTCTTC
CDR3 protein: CSVRGREAYNEQFF

J gene: TRBJ1-5
V gene: TRBV28
clone size: NA
D gene: NA
CDR3 DNA: TGTGCCAGCAGCGACCCGAGGGGGGGTTTTCAGCCCCAGCATTTT
CDR3 protein: CASSDPRGGFQPQHF

J gene: TRBJ2-1
V gene: TRBV6-1
clone size: once
D gene: TRBD2
CDR3 DNA: TGTGCCAGCAGTTCGTCGGGAGGGATAGATGAGCAGTTCTTC
CDR3 protein: CASSSSGGIDEQFF

J gene: TRBJ2-7
V gene: TRBV5-6
clone size: NA
D gene: NA
CDR3 DNA: TGTGCCAGCAGCTTGGGAAGGTACGAGCAGTACTTC
CDR3 protein: CASSLGRYEQYF

J gene: TRBJ1-2
V gene: TRBV6-5
clone size: NA
D gene: NA
CDR3 DNA: TGTGCCAGCAGTTACTCGAGCGACGGCTATGGCTACACCTTC
CDR3 protein: CASSYSSDGYGYTF

J gene: TRBJ1-2
V gene: TRBV28
clone size: few
D gene: TRBD1
CDR3 DNA: TGTGCCAGCACCTATCCGGGGACAGGGCTCGGCTACACCTTC
CDR3 protein: CASTYPGTGLGYTF

J gene: TRBJ2-3
V gene: TRBV7-2
clone size: NA
D gene: NA
CDR3 DNA: TGTGCCAGCAGCTTACGATCAGATACGCAGTATTTT
CDR3 protein: CASSLRSDTQYF

J gene: TRBJ1-5
V gene: TRBV27
clone size: NA
D gene: TRBD1
CDR3 DNA: TGTGCCAGCAGCCCAAGGGCGACAGGGTGGCAGCCCCAGCATTTT
CDR3 protein: CASSPRATGWQPQHF

J gene: TRBJ2-7
V gene: TRBV7-9
clone size: NA
D gene: TRBD2
CDR3 DNA: TGTGCCAGCAGCTTGTCGGGAGGCTCCTACGAGCAGTACTTC
CDR3 protein: CASSLSGGSYEQYF

J gene: TRBJ1-1
V gene: TRBV5-6
clone size: NA
D gene: NA
CDR3 DNA: TGTGCCAGCAGCTTTAGAGGGGGGAACACTGAAGCTTTCTTT
CDR3 protein: CASSFRGGNTEAFF

J gene: TRBJ1-2
V gene: TRBV28
clone size: NA
D gene: TRBD1
CDR3 DNA: TGTGCCAGCAGTTTAACAGGGGATTTCTTTGGCTACACCTTC
CDR3 protein: CASSLTGDFFGYTF

J gene: TRBJ2-1
V gene: TRBV29-1
clone size: NA
D gene: NA
CDR3 DNA: TGCAGCGTTGAAGCCGGCGCGAATGAGCAGTTCTTC
CDR3 protein: CSVEAGANEQFF

J gene: TRBJ1-1
V gene: TRBV13
clone size: NA
D gene: NA
CDR3 DNA: TGTGCCAGCAGCGTCGGGAGCCAAGCTTTCTTT
CDR3 protein: CASSVGSQAFF

J gene: TRBJ2-7
V gene: TRBV5-5
clone size: NA
D gene: NA
CDR3 DNA: TGTGCCAGCAGCTTCGGAGAGGGGTCCTACGAGCAGTACTTC
CDR3 protein: CASSFGEGSYEQYF

J gene: TRBJ2-7
V gene: TRBV19
clone size: NA
D gene: NA
CDR3 DNA: TGTGCCAGTAGTAACCGGGCTAAGTTCTCCTACGAGCAGTACTTC
CDR3 protein: CASSNRAKFSYEQYF

J gene: TRBJ2-3
V gene: TRBV20-1
clone size: NA
D gene: NA
CDR3 DNA: TGCAGTGTTCGTACAGCAGATACGCAGTATTTT
CDR3 protein: CSVRTADTQYF

J gene: TRBJ1-2
V gene: TRBV29-1
clone size: NA
D gene: NA
CDR3 DNA: TGCAGCGTAGGGACGGGCTATGGCTACACCTTC
CDR3 protein: CSVGTGYGYTF

J gene: TRBJ2-7
V gene: TRBV7-2
clone size: NA
D gene: NA
CDR3 DNA: TGTGCCAGCAGCTTAACTATCTACGAGCAGTACTTC
CDR3 protein: CASSLTIYEQYF

J gene: TRBJ1-1
V gene: TRBV23-1
clone size: NA
D gene: NA
CDR3 DNA: TGCGCCGGGCCCCTCGAAGCTTTCTTT
CDR3 protein: CAGPLEAFF

J gene: TRBJ1-1
V gene: TRBV27
clone size: NA
D gene: NA
CDR3 DNA: TGTGCCAGCAGTCCACCCCGAGGGGGGATCCTGTTTTTTCCTGAAGCTTTCTTT
CDR3 protein: CASSPPRGGILFFPEAFF

J gene: TRBJ2-5
V gene: TRBV19
clone size: NA
D gene: NA
CDR3 DNA: TGTGCCAGTAGTATAGGCCAGGGGATACAAGAGACCCAGTACTTC
CDR3 protein: CASSIGQGIQETQYF

J gene: TRBJ2-1
V gene: TRBV13
clone size: NA
D gene: NA
CDR3 DNA: TGTGCCAGCAGCTCCCGGGACTTGGGAGAGAATGAGCAGTTCTTC
CDR3 protein: CASSSRDLGENEQFF

J gene: TRBJ2-7
V gene: TRBV6-1
clone size: NA
D gene: NA
CDR3 DNA: TGTGCCAGCAGTGGGCGATCTGGAAACGAGCAGTACTTC
CDR3 protein: CASSGRSGNEQYF

J gene: TRBJ2-1
V gene: TRBV5-1
clone size: NA
D gene: TRBD2
CDR3 DNA: TGCGCCAGCAGCGATCGGACTAGGTTGGACAATGAGCAGTTCTTC
CDR3 protein: CASSDRTRLDNEQFF

J gene: TRBJ1-3
V gene: TRBV28
clone size: NA
D gene: NA
CDR3 DNA: TGTGCCAGCAGTTTACAGGGGGGAAACACCATATATTTT
CDR3 protein: CASSLQGGNTIYF

J gene: TRBJ2-5
V gene: TRBV28
clone size: NA
D gene: NA
CDR3 DNA: TGTGCCAGCAGTTTATGGGACAAGGAGACCCAGTACTTC
CDR3 protein: CASSLWDKETQYF

J gene: TRBJ1-2
V gene: TRBV9
clone size: once
D gene: NA
CDR3 DNA: TGTGCCAGCAGCGTAAGCGCGCCCGTCGGGGGCCCCGTTAACTATGGCTACACCTTC
CDR3 protein: CASSVSAPVGGPVNYGYTF

J gene: TRBJ2-3
V gene: TRBV7-8
clone size: NA
D gene: NA
CDR3 DNA: TGTGCCAGCAGTTTGGGGGCGGGAGTTCCTGCAGATACGCAGTATTTT
CDR3 protein: CASSLGAGVPADTQYF

J gene: TRBJ2-7
V gene: TRBV21-1
clone size: NA
D gene: NA
CDR3 DNA: TGTGCCAGCAGCAGACTCCTAGCGGGAGTTCCCTACGAGCAGTACTTC
CDR3 protein: CASSRLLAGVPYEQYF